This paragraph reports one T cell receptor (beta chain). Many counts were recorded for this clonotype. It lacks a known antigen. One end of the junction does not line up with germline, which may come from a read error. The sample belongs to a study of prognosis after radiotherapy for stage I lung cancer (dated by TCRdb to about 2021). About the full investigation: Between April 2018 and 2019, nineteen stage I NSCLC patients were enrolled in Nanjing, China. SBRT was not combined with any concurrent therapy in any patient. Tumor histology was squamous cell carcinoma in about 7 patients and adenocarcinoma in about a dozen. The study sequenced roughly 40 blood samples from some 19 patients, one before and one after SBRT per patient. Five patients had oligometastatic NSCLC after their primary tumor was surgically resected, and fourteen patients had newly diagnosed primary stage I lung tumors. All patients were considered medically inoperable, owing to comorbidities in about a dozen and refusal of surgery in about seven. The cohort included over 10 men and about 6 women, with a median age of about 79 years and a range of about 53 to 95 years. The study profiled peripheral blood TCR beta repertoires from stage I NSCLC patients before and after stereotactic body radiotherapy and related them to distant failure. SBRT was delivered in 3 to 5 fractions with a biologically effective dose of at least 100 Gy, and image-guided IMRT or VMAT was used for delivery. Four of the 19 patients developed distant metastases after SBRT, at a median of approximately 7 months; the other 15 showed no significant progression.

All patients had node-negative disease on CT and PET/CT, and none had a history of other malignancies or prior chemotherapy or radiotherapy. At each of two time points, six milliliters of peripheral venous blood were collected into EDTA tubes. Ficoll-Paque Plus density-gradient centrifugation was used to isolate PBMCs. Right after collection, samples were kept at -80 degrees C until analysis. The TCR beta CDR3 region was amplified from genomic DNA by two rounds of multiplex PCR. The first PCR round used primers specific to each TRBV and TRBJ gene, and the primer sequences were filed in Chinese patent CN105087789A. Universal primers were used in the second PCR round. The Roche High Pure PCR Template Preparation Kit was used to extract genomic DNA from frozen PBMCs. Libraries were sequenced paired-end with 151 bp reads on an Illumina HiSeq 3000. Per the source publication's procedure: CutAdapt was used to remove raw reads lacking the multiplex PCR primer sequences. PEAR was used to merge high-quality paired reads into contigs. TRB V, D and J gene segments were assigned to each contig with MiXCR by alignment to reference sequences. CDR3 sequences were clustered by base quality and sequence similarity to remove sequencing errors. Diversity was calculated as Shannon entropy divided by the natural log of the number of productive TCR sequences. Clonality was defined as one minus Shannon entropy divided by the natural log of the number of unique clonotypes. Progression-free survival cut-offs for repertoire metrics were chosen using the Youden index of ROC curves, with analyses run in R 3.5.3. Clones were called with MiXCR by TCRdb after fastp trimmed the public reads at Q25, and only in-frame beta chains were retained. Records with the same CDR3 protein are collapsed into one entry carrying the most frequent genes and DNA. TCRdb's processing, not the authors', yielded these V and J calls. The sample yields 45,000 to 70,000 distinct CDR3 sequences; approximately 25% were counted once. The top ten hold approximately 8.3% of the sample.

Overall study results and their limits: Whether the expanded TCR clones were tumor-specific was not determined. A decrease in unique TCR clone counts was observed after SBRT (median 10,088 before versus several thousand after; Wilcoxon paired P=0.011). Limitations of the study included a small cohort and short follow-up, and the study findings need independent validation. All reported P values were unadjusted for multiple comparisons. Post-SBRT Shannon entropy and its change from baseline were lower in patients who developed distant metastases; baseline Shannon entropy was not associated with metastases. TRBV and TRBJ usage frequencies reportedly differed by metastasis status, in two V genes at baseline and in about 10 V and two J genes after SBRT.

The cysteine opens and the phenylalanine closes a CDR3 of 15 amino acids. Only the CDR3 portion is preserved as DNA: 45 bases, with reading frame beginning at the first base. The CDR1 and CDR2 encoded by the germline V gene (reference sequence) are SSHAT and FNYEAQ. This TCR was sampled from a donor aged 50 or older with non-small cell lung cancer. The chain is encoded by TRBV7-7 joined to TRBJ2-5; a tentative D call is TRBD1 (6 bases match). Material: PBMCs, obtained before or after stereotactic body radiation therapy (not recorded which). The CDR3 is CASSPLIGQQETQYF. Here is the DNA: TGTGCTAGCAGCCCCCTCATTGGACAGCAAGAGACCCAGTACTTC.